This TCR beta chain was captured by sequencing in a study of blood T cell repertoires in COVID-19. Study information: Samples taken during acute and convalescent COVID-19 were collected in the United States, Italy and Spain. T cells, B-cell-depleted T cells, or PBMCs supplied cDNA or gDNA.

In the original workflow: Counts of nucleated cells, estimated from reference gene primer amplification, were obtained. Profiled with immunoSEQ multiplex PCR; TCRdb holds only in-frame clones, not every one. That table supplies the V and J calls and clone size; D and trimming were determined from the DNA. In the table there are 60,000 or so clones, approximately 90% of which are singletons. Germline-derived CDR1 and CDR2 are SGDLS and YYNGEE. The length of the CDR3 is 15 residues. After removal of 4 bases from V and 4 bases from J, the junction contained 9 bases not matched to a gene. The clonotype was recovered from a human donor with active COVID-19. The donor label of this sample is uncertain. The chain has TRBV9 and TRBJ1-1; TRBD1 agrees at 8 bases. What was sequenced was peripheral blood. The CDR3: CASSPPTGVGTEAFF. Written as DNA, the CDR3 is TGTGCCAGCAGCCCACCGACAGGGGTTGGCACTGAAGCTTTCTTT.